This TCR beta chain is from a study of blood T cell repertoires in COVID-19 (dated by TCRdb to about 2020). The study in broad terms: Samples from collaborators originated in the United States, Italy and Spain and spanned both the acute and convalescent phases of COVID-19. The prospective study material was composed of cDNA or gDNA derived from T cells, B-cell-depleted T cells, or PBMCs. Deeply sampled blood TCRbeta repertoires from subjects exposed to, actively infected with, or recovered from COVID-19 were included in the dataset. The repertoires were released in a freely available public database intended as a resource for research on the immune response to SARS-CoV-2. Samples were obtained from the ongoing ImmuneRACE study (first 160 participants) and from approximately 1,200 subjects provided by 6 global collaborators. The sample metadata nearly always contained a de-identified subject ID, COVID-19 status, age in years and sex. Where available, HLA class I and class II types were taken from metadata supplied by the sample provider and were not determined by assay-based typing. Broader findings and caveats from the paper: How much clinical and demographic metadata was included differed by source and by participant, and the metadata was provided uncurated.

Whole blood was collected in K2EDTA tubes by collaborating institutions according to the institutions' own protocols. For TCRbeta analysis, collaborators shipped samples as frozen whole blood, isolated PBMCs, or DNA extracted from either of those sample types. TCRbeta CDR3 regions were amplified from genomic DNA by means of the immunoSEQ Assay, a bias-controlled multiplex PCR. In the paper's pipeline: Nucleated cell counts per sample were estimated from amplification of reference gene primers within the assay. To quantify the absolute abundance of each unique TCRbeta CDR3 rearrangement, sequence reads were collapsed and filtered. Productive Simpson clonality was computed per sample as the square root of Simpson's diversity index over productive rearrangements. TCRdb holds this immuneACCESS table with in-frame rearrangements only. Some clones are missing; in checked studies, unresolved V genes explain under half, and the rest has no known cause. V and J calls and clone size follow that table, whereas D and trimming were derived from the DNA. This sample is represented by tens of thousands of clones; around four fifths of them were singletons. The leading ten clones occupy 22% of the sample.

Details on this clone: Its antigen remains unidentified. No base quality information exists; no much larger clone differs at one position.

There are 14 amino acids in the CDR3, from cysteine to phenylalanine inclusive. CDR3 DNA only is kept here, 42 bases in frame from base 1. V loses 1 base of germline sequence and J loses 5 bases, and the interval between the two ends is 9 bases. Looking up the germline V gene (reference sequence) yields CDR1 LGHDT and CDR2 YNNKEL. The specimen sequenced was peripheral blood. This receptor was taken from an older man with active or convalescent COVID-19. The chain links TRBV3-1 (or the pseudogene TRBV3-2) with TRBJ2-1; the D gene is unclear. The CDR3 protein sequence reads: CASSQATWNNEQFF. The DNA is TGTGCCAGCAGCCAAGCGACTTGGAACAATGAGCAGTTCTTC.